The 23 T cell receptor beta chains below all came from one sample that was sequenced in a study of blood T cell repertoires in COVID-19 (dated by TCRdb to 2020 to 2022). The library was obtained by the immunoSEQ multiplex PCR assay. Entries here come from immuneACCESS through TCRdb and include only in-frame sequences with V and J called. Some clones fail to appear in such tables; in the studies checked, an unresolved V gene covers under half of the shortfall, and the cause of the remainder is unknown. The sample table lists about 250,000 clones, less than 85% of them with a count of one. The top ten clonotypes cover 4.9% of the sample. What was sequenced was peripheral blood. These receptors were taken from a woman older than 75 with active or convalescent COVID-19.

CDR3 amino acids: CASSHDRGDGKLFF. CDR3 DNA: TGTGCCAGCAGCCACGACAGGGGGGACGGAAAACTGTTTTTT. J is TRBJ1-4 and V is TRBV9, with 9 nucleotides matching TRBD1. Germline CDR1 is SGDLS and CDR2 is YYNGEE. The CDR3 has 14 amino acids. The junction had 8 bases not matched to a gene; V was cut back by 4 bases and J by 10 bases. The entire variable domain, with the rest obtained from reference TRBV9 and TRBJ1-4, is as follows: DSGVTQTPKHLITATGQRVTLRCSPRSGDLSVYWYQQSLDQGLQFLIQYYNGEERAKGNILERFSAQQFPDLHSELNLSSLELGDSALYFCASSHDRGDGKLFFGSGTQLSVL.

This clone turned up a few times. V usage is TRBV28 and J usage is TRBJ2-7; D is possibly TRBD2 (5 bases). The germline V and J ends were trimmed by 3 bases and 0 bases, with 9 bases remaining between them. From germline, CDR1 is MDHEN and CDR2 SYDVKM. The CDR3 spans 14 residues. CDR3 DNA: TGTGCCAGCAGTTTCGGACTTAGCTCCTACGAGCAGTACTTC. Translated: CASSFGLSSYEQYF.

The CDR3 region is CASSLGTSGGHNEQFF. The CDR3 DNA sequence: TGCGCCAGCAGCTTAGGGACTAGCGGGGGCCACAATGAGCAGTTCTTC. The chain recombines TRBV5-1 with TRBJ2-1; TRBD2 aligns across 14 bases. Losses at the gene ends were 2 bases for V and 5 bases for J; bases not matched to a gene: 3. Per the germline V gene, CDR1 is SGHRS and CDR2 is YFSETQ. This CDR3 spans 16 amino acids. The variable domain in full, completed from reference TRBV5-1 and TRBJ2-1, reads KAGVTQTPRYLIKTRGQQVTLSCSPISGHRSVSWYQQTPGQGLQFLFEYFSETQRNKGNFPGRFSGRQFSNSRSEMNVSTLELGDSALYLCASSLGTSGGHNEQFFGPGTRLTVL.

The chain couples TRBV6-2 or TRBV6-3 to TRBJ1-2; maybe TRBD1 (5 bases). Germline V gives CDR1 MNHEY, CDR2 SVGEGT. The ends were cut back, 1 base at V and 6 bases at J, with 9 bases in the middle. The CDR3 totals 13 residues. CDR3 sequence: CASSYFRGDGYTF. The CDR3 DNA reads TGTGCCAGCAGTTACTTTCGGGGGGATGGCTACACCTTC.

V usage is TRBV7-9 and J usage is TRBJ2-7; 11 nucleotides agree with TRBD2. CDR3 length: 18 residues. Per germline, CDR1 SEHNR and CDR2 FQNEAQ (reference sequence). J was trimmed by 0 bases and V by 5 bases; bases with no gene match: 12. The CDR3 region is CASSLSLLAGDSSYEQYF. The DNA for the CDR3 is TGTGCCAGCAGCCTAAGCCTACTAGCGGGAGACAGCTCCTACGAGCAGTACTTC.

CDR3 nucleotide sequence: TGTGCCAGTAGTATAGTGGGAGGGCCAAGAGAGCAGTACTTC. Protein sequence: CASSIVGGPREQYF. The J gene is TRBJ2-7, the V gene TRBV19; 7 positions match TRBD2. The CDR3 has 14 residues. With V trimmed by 1 base and J by 7 bases, 7 bases remained unmatched. Per the germline V gene, CDR1 is LNHDA and CDR2 is SQIVND (reference sequence).

The chain employs TRBV10-3 and TRBJ2-2, with D maybe TRBD1 (5 bases). The CDR3 has 14 residues. Germline CDR1 is ENHRY and CDR2 is SYGVKD. V was clipped by 7 bases and J by 2 bases, with 11 bases between them. CDR3 coding DNA: TGTGCCATCACCGAGACAGTAAACACCGGGGAGCTGTTTTTT. It encodes CAITETVNTGELFF.

V is TRBV30 and J is TRBJ1-5; perhaps TRBD1 as D (6 bases). Germline V gene lookup returns CDR1 GTSNPN and CDR2 SVGIG (reference sequence). V dropped 2 bases and J dropped 7 bases, with 12 bases sitting between them. The CDR3 contains 13 residues. The CDR3 reads CAWSTGRRQPQHF. The CDR3 DNA follows: TGTGCCTGGAGTACAGGGCGGAGGCAGCCCCAGCATTTT.

In regard to this clone: Other DNA sequences in this specimen translate into the identical CDR3. V gene TRBV3-1 (or the pseudogene TRBV3-2) combines with J gene TRBJ1-1; D unclear. This CDR3 is built from 14 residues. V lost 3 bases and J 6 bases, leaving 14 bases between the germline ends. The germline CDR1 and CDR2 sequences are LGHDT and YNNKEL (reference sequence). CDR3 nucleotides: TGTGCCAGCAGCCAGTCAGTAGGGAGTGCTGAAGCTTTCTTT. Translated: CASSQSVGSAEAFF.

The chain combines TRBV7-9 with TRBJ1-2; D unresolved. The CDR3 has 13 amino acids. V was cut by 2 bases and J by 4 bases, with 8 bases left in between. The germline gives CDR1 SEHNR, CDR2 FQNEAQ (reference sequence). CDR3 DNA: TGTGCCAGCAGCTTACCACAGTCCTATGGCTACACCTTC. It translates to CASSLPQSYGYTF.

This clone showed up just once. The V call is TRBV11-2, the J call TRBJ2-7; maybe TRBD1 (6 bases). The CDR3 is made up of 13 amino acids. V dropped 3 bases and J dropped 5 bases, with 11 bases sitting between them. Germline-derived CDR1 and CDR2 are SGHAT and FQNNGV. The CDR3 DNA follows: TGTGCCAGCAGCTTCCCAGGGGCCGACGAGCAGTACTTC. Its translation: CASSFPGADEQYF.

This chain connects TRBV4-1 to TRBJ1-2; TRBD1 matches at 8 bases. The V segment lost 4 bases and the J segment 3 bases; nucleotides outside the gene matches: 7. This CDR3 spans 15 amino acids. CDR1 MGHRA and CDR2 YSYEKL come from the germline V gene. CDR3 sequence (DNA): TGCGCCAGCAGCCGAGAGACAGGGGAATACTATGGCTACACCTTC. Its translation: CASSRETGEYYGYTF.

The CDR3 region has the DNA TGTGCCACCAGTGCCTCAAGCAGGGGTGACACTGAAGCTTTCTTT. This encodes CATSASSRGDTEAFF. V and J are TRBV24-1 and TRBJ1-1; the D gene is possibly TRBD1 (6 bases). Germline V gene data show CDR1 as KGHDR and CDR2 as SFDVKD. V lost 5 bases to trimming and J lost 3 bases, with 15 bases between them. This CDR3 comprises 15 residues.

The chain employs TRBV5-1 and TRBJ1-6; D uncertain. V was cut by 4 bases and J by 7 bases, with 6 bases left in between. Germline V gene data show CDR1 as SGHRS and CDR2 as YFSETQ. This CDR3 is 12 amino acids long. The CDR3 DNA reads TGCGCCAGCAGCGTCAGAAATTCACCCCTCCACTTT. This codes for CASSVRNSPLHF.

The V call is TRBV2, the J call TRBJ2-7, with TRBD2 matching over 14 bases. CDR1 and CDR2 (germline): SNHLY, FYNNEI. The CDR3 runs to 14 residues. Unmatched junction bases numbered 4, after V lost 5 bases and J lost 7 bases. CDR3 amino acids: CASSWTSGRREQYF. The CDR3 bases are TGTGCCAGCAGTTGGACTAGCGGGAGGCGTGAGCAGTACTTC.

The J gene is TRBJ2-5, the V gene TRBV13; 10 nucleotides match TRBD1. This CDR3 is built from 16 residues. With 5 bases clipped from V and 2 bases from J, the junction kept 8 bases outside the gene matches. CDR1 is PRHDT, CDR2 FYEKMQ, per germline (reference sequence). CDR3 DNA: TGTGCCAGCAGCCCTCGGACAGGGGGTATTCAAGAGACCCAGTACTTC. This gives the protein CASSPRTGGIQETQYF.

This clone was seen a few times. V usage is TRBV2 and J usage is TRBJ2-5, with a tentative D call TRBD2 (5 bases). Germline CDR1 is SNHLY and CDR2 is FYNNEI. Trimming cost V 5 bases and J 4 bases, with 14 bases left between them. This CDR3 is 14 amino acids long. CDR3 DNA: TGTGCCAGCAGTTATACTCAAAGCGGAGAGACCCAGTACTTC. It specifies CASSYTQSGETQYF.

The J gene is TRBJ2-7, the V gene TRBV2, with TRBD2 matching over 10 bases. This CDR3 region has 15 residues. Losses at the gene ends were 6 bases for V and 2 bases for J; bases not matched to a gene: 7. Germline V gives CDR1 SNHLY, CDR2 FYNNEI. CDR3 residues: CASSASSGGPYEQYF. CDR3 coding DNA: TGTGCCAGCAGCGCATCTAGCGGGGGCCCCTACGAGCAGTACTTC. The full variable domain, completed using reference TRBV2 and TRBJ2-7, is EPEVTQTPSHQVTQMGQEVILRCVPISNHLYFYWYRQILGQKVEFLVSFYNNEISEKSEIFDDQFSVERPDGSNFTLKIRSTKLEDSAMYFCASSASSGGPYEQYFGPGTRLTVT.

The rearrangement uses TRBV11-1 and TRBJ1-3, with D perhaps matching TRBD1 (6 bases). The V gene's germline CDR1 is SGHAT and CDR2 FQDESV (reference sequence). Trimming shortened V by 8 bases and J by 0 bases, and 14 bases separated the two germline ends. This CDR3 has 15 amino acids. The CDR3 nucleotides read TGTGCCAGCCCCCTACAGGGCAGCTCTGGAAACACCATATATTTT. This codes for CASPLQGSSGNTIYF.

This clone came up a few times. This chain joins TRBV10-1 and TRBJ1-1; D is possibly TRBD1 (5 bases). Germline CDR1 WNHNN, CDR2 SYGVQD (reference sequence). CDR3 length equals 14 residues. The ends were cut back, 3 bases at V and 3 bases at J, with 11 bases in the middle. The CDR3 DNA follows: TGCGCCAGCAGTGAAAAAGGGGATCACACTGAAGCTTTCTTT. Protein product: CASSEKGDHTEAFF.

The chain couples TRBV14 to TRBJ1-1; weak D call: TRBD1 (6 bases). CDR3 length: 13 residues. Germline CDR1 is SGHDN and CDR2 is FVKESK. V lost 3 bases, J lost 4 bases, and 9 bases lay in between. The DNA for the CDR3 is TGTGCCAGCAGCCACTCCAGGGGCACTGAAGCTTTCTTT. Its translation: CASSHSRGTEAFF.

V is TRBV30 and J is TRBJ1-6; D unclear. Germline V gives CDR1 GTSNPN, CDR2 SVGIG (reference sequence). CDR3 size: 12 residues. Trimming left V 4 bases short and J 7 bases short, with 8 bases between. In nucleotides, the CDR3 is TGTGCCTGGAATCTCGAGAATTCACCCCTCCACTTT. Its translation: CAWNLENSPLHF.

The chain joins TRBV11-3 to TRBJ2-6; D is unresolved. The CDR3 is 16 residues long. Trimming took 1 base from V and 0 from J, leaving 7 bases between them. Germline V gives CDR1 SGHNT, CDR2 YENEEA. CDR3 region: CASSLGSDSGANVLTF. CDR3 coding DNA: TGTGCCAGCAGCTTAGGGAGCGACTCTGGGGCCAACGTCCTGACTTTC. Using reference TRBV11-3 and TRBJ2-6 for the parts outside the CDR3, the full variable domain is EAGVVQSPRYKIIEKKQPVAFWCNPISGHNTLYWYLQNLGQGPELLIRYENEEAVDDSQLPKDRFSAERLKGVDSTLKIQPAELGDSAVYLCASSLGSDSGANVLTFGAGSRLTVL.